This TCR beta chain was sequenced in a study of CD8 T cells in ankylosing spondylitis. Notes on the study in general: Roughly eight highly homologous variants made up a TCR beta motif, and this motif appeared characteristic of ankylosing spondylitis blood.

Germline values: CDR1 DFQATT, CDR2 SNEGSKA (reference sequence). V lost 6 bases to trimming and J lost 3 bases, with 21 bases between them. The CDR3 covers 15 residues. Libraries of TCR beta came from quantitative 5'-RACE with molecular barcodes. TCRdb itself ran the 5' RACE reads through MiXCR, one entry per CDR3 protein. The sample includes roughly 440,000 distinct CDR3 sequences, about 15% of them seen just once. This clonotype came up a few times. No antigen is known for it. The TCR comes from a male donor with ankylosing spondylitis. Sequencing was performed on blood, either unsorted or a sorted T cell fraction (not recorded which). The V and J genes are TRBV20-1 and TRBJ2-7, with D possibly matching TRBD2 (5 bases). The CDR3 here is CSANPLVSPIYEQYF. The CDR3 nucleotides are TGCAGTGCCAACCCACTAGTAAGCCCCATCTACGAGCAGTACTTC.